Sequencing of this T cell receptor beta chain was carried out in a study of shared clonotypes between healthy human individuals. On this clone: This specimen includes other DNA sequences encoding the same CDR3.

The CDR3 is 11 amino acids. V was pared by 6 bases and J by 4 bases, with 10 bases between. Germline-derived CDR1 and CDR2 are DFQATT and SNEGSKA (reference sequence). The assay was immunoSEQ multiplex PCR, and TCRdb's table has in-frame clones only and misses some. Among roughly 2 million clones, 95% were seen once, and the ten largest hold about 0.13%. The clonotype was recovered from a man aged 18 to 30 in good health. The V call is TRBV20-1, the J call TRBJ2-7; a weak D match, TRBD2 (6 bases). Sequencing was performed on naive CD4+ T cells sorted from blood. Noted subset: CD45RA+ positively selected. In DNA form, the CDR3 reads TGCAGTGCCAGTGGGGGGTACGAGCAGTACTTC. It yields the protein CSASGGYEQYF.